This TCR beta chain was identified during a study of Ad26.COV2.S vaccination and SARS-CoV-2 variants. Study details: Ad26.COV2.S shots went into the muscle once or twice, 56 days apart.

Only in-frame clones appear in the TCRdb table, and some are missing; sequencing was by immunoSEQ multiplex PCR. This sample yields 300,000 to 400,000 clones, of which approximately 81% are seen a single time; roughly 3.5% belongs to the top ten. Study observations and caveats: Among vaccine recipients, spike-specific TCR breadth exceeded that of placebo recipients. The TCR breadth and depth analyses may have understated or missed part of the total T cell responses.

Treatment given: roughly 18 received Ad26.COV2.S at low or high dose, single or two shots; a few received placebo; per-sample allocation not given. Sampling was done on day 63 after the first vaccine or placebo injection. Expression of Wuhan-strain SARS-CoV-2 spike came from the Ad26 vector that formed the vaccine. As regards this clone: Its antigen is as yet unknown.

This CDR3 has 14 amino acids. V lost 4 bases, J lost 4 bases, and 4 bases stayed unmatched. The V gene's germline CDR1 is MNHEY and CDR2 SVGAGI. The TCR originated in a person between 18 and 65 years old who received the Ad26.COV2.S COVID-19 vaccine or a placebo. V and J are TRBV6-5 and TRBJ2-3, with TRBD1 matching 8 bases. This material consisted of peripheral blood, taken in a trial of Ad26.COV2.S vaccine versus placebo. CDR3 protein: CASSSQQGADTQYF. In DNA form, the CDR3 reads TGTGCCAGCAGTTCCCAACAGGGGGCAGATACGCAGTATTTT.